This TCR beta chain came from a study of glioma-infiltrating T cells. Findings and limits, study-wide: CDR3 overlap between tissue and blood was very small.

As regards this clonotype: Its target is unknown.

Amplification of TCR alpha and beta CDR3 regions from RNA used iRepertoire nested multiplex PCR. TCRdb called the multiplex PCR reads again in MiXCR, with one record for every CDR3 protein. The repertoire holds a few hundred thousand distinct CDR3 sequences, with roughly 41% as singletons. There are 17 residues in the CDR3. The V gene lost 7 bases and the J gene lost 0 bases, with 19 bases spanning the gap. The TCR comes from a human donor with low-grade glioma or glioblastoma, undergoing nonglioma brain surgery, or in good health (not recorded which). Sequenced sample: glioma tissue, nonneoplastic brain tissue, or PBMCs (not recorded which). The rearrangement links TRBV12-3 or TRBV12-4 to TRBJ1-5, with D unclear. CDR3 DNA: TGTGCCAGCACCCCTGGGAGGGTGGCCTATAGCAATCAGCCCCAGCATTTT. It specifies CASTPGRVAYSNQPQHF.